What follows are 27 T cell receptor beta chains derived from one specimen sequenced in a study of patients and donors after allogeneic stem cell transplantation. TCRdb fed the RT-PCR reads into MiXCR, producing one record per CDR3 protein. The data show about 70,000 distinct CDR3 sequences, 26% seen once. Sequenced material: blood, either unsorted or a sorted T cell fraction (not recorded which). The receptor source for this set is a human donor who was either an allogeneic HSCT recipient or a stem cell or donor lymphocyte infusion donor (not recorded which). It is not recorded whose cells these are; they may come from a transplant donor.

This clonotype was detected a few times. The V call is TRBV14, the J call TRBJ1-3; no definite D call. The CDR3 consists of 14 residues. Between the trimmed V and J ends, which lost 0 bases and 7 bases, there was a span of 10 bases. In germline, CDR1 is SGHDN, CDR2 FVKESK. This CDR3 is CASSQESVWNTIYF. The CDR3 DNA is TGTGCCAGCAGCCAAGAATCAGTTTGGAACACCATATATTTT. Looking up the rest from reference TRBV14 and TRBJ1-3 gives the full variable domain: EAGVTQFPSHSVIEKGQTVTLRCDPISGHDNLYWYRRVMGKEIKFLLHFVKESKQDESGMPNNRFLAERTGGTYSTLKVQPAELEDSGVYFCASSQESVWNTIYFGEGSWLTVV.

This clonotype showed up just a few times. The chain uses TRBV7-3 and TRBJ1-1, with no clear D. V was pared by 7 bases and J by 1 base, with 10 bases between. Germline CDR1 is SGHTA and CDR2 is FQGTGA. The CDR3 extends over 13 amino acids. CDR3 nucleotides: TGTGCCAGCAAGGTGAGGCAGAACACTGAAGCTTTCTTT. This gives the protein CASKVRQNTEAFF. The whole variable domain, remainder taken from reference TRBV7-3 and TRBJ1-1, is GAGVSQTPSNKVTEKGKYVELRCDPISGHTALYWYRQSLGQGPEFLIYFQGTGAADDSGLPNDRFFAVRPEGSVSTLKIQRTERGDSAVYLCASKVRQNTEAFFGQGTRLTVV.

Notes on this clonotype: This likely comes from a read error, as the CDR3 has no conserved phenylalanine or tryptophan at its end. The rearrangement links TRBV7-7 to TRBJ1-1; possible D gene TRBD1, 6 bases. Trimming took off 2 bases at V and 8 bases at J, with 12 bases between the two ends. Germline loops: CDR1 SSHAT, CDR2 FNYEAQ (reference sequence). The CDR3 spans 13 residues. CDR3 bases: TGTGCCAGCAGCTTATTGCTGACAGGAGAAGCTTTCTTA. Its translation: CASSLLLTGEAFL.

There are a few counts of this clonotype. J is TRBJ1-1 and V is TRBV21-1; the DNA was not used to check the table's D call, TRBD1. TRBV21-1 is a pseudogene locus. CDR3 length: 17 amino acids. CDR3 protein: CASSISTSPGYNTEAFF. Written as DNA, the CDR3 is TGTGCCAGCAGCATATCTACTTCCCCGGGATACAACACTGAAGCTTTCTTT.

The chain combines TRBV20-1 with TRBJ2-1, with TRBD1 matching 8 bases. This CDR3 region has 14 residues. Trimming at V came to 5 bases and at J to 4 bases, leaving 7 bases not matched to a gene. Germline-derived CDR1 and CDR2 are DFQATT and SNEGSKA (reference sequence). The CDR3 DNA is TGCAGTGCTCCAAACCAGGGGGCGTACAATGAGCAGTTCTTC. The encoded protein is CSAPNQGAYNEQFF.

The V and J genes are TRBV28 and TRBJ1-1, with 8 bases that match TRBD1. Germline CDR1 reads MDHEN; CDR2 reads SYDVKM. Losses at the gene ends were 3 bases for V and 11 bases for J; bases not matched to a gene: 11. This CDR3 has 14 residues. Here the CDR3 reads CASSLLGQGGVAFF. The CDR3 DNA sequence: TGTGCCAGCAGTTTGCTCGGACAGGGTGGTGTTGCTTTCTTT.

This rearrangement joins TRBV7-2 to TRBJ2-7; D is perhaps TRBD2 (5 bases). CDR3 size: 12 residues. V was clipped by 5 bases and J by 3 bases, with 8 bases between them. Germline CDR1 reads SGHTA; CDR2 reads FQGNSA. The CDR3 bases are TGTGCCAGCAGCCGAGGGATCTACGAGCAGTACTTC. Protein: CASSRGIYEQYF.

The chain has TRBV20-1 and TRBJ2-1, with D uncertain. Germline V gene lookup returns CDR1 DFQATT and CDR2 SNEGSKA (reference sequence). The CDR3 is made up of 11 amino acids. Trimming removed 0 bases from V and 8 bases from J, with 5 bases in between. CDR3 sequence (DNA): TGCAGTGCTAGAGAGGCGTATGAGCAGTTCTTC. It translates to CSAREAYEQFF.

V and J are TRBV29-1 and TRBJ1-2, with unresolved D. V was cut by 2 bases and J by 7 bases, with 14 bases left in between. The CDR3 is made up of 13 amino acids. CDR1 is SQVTM and CDR2 is ANQGSEA in the germline V gene. CDR3 bases: TGCAGCGTTGAATTGCTCTTAAGGAGTGGCTACACCTTC. Its translation is CSVELLLRSGYTF.

This chain links TRBV4-3 with TRBJ2-2; perhaps D is TRBD1 or TRBD2 (5 bases each). CDR3 length equals 16 residues. The germline V gene has CDR1 LGHNA and CDR2 YSLEER. Trimming removed 3 bases at V and 3 bases at J, with 14 bases between. In DNA form, the CDR3 reads TGCGCCAGCAGCCACCGAGGGGATTTATACACCGGGGAGCTGTTTTTT. Translating gives CASSHRGDLYTGELFF.

This clonotype has at least ten counts. The J gene is TRBJ1-2, the V gene TRBV20-1, with D tentatively TRBD1 (5 bases). Germline CDR1 reads DFQATT; CDR2 reads SNEGSKA (reference sequence). The CDR3 covers 15 residues. The V end lost 0 bases, the J end lost 2 bases, and 13 bases lay between the germline ends. The DNA of the CDR3 is TGCAGTGCTAGAGATCTCAGGGAGGAAAACTATGGCTACACCTTC. The encoded protein is CSARDLREENYGYTF.

The rearrangement uses TRBV9 and TRBJ1-1; 11 nucleotides line up with TRBD1. The ends lost 5 bases at V and 5 bases at J; junction bases unmatched: 5. The CDR3 covers 14 residues. The germline CDR1 and CDR2 sequences are SGDLS and YYNGEE. In DNA form, the CDR3 reads TGTGCCAGCAGTCGCCGGGACAGGGGGACTGAAGCTTTCTTT. The encoded protein is CASSRRDRGTEAFF.

This clonotype was recorded at least ten times. The chain has TRBV20-1 and TRBJ1-1, with unresolved D. Trimming pared 0 bases from V and 4 bases from J, leaving 12 bases between. Germline assignment: CDR1 DFQATT and CDR2 SNEGSKA (reference sequence). The CDR3 is made up of 14 amino acids. CDR3: CSARDLARSTEAFF. In nucleotides, the CDR3 is TGCAGTGCTAGAGATCTAGCTAGGAGCACTGAAGCTTTCTTT.

The V and J genes are TRBV12-3 or TRBV12-4 and TRBJ2-4; D uncertain. V shed 3 bases and J shed 3 bases, with 12 bases lying between them. The CDR3 has 15 residues. DNA of the CDR3: TGTGCCAGCAGTTTTGACAAATGGGGCAAAAACATTCAGTACTTC. The encoded protein is CASSFDKWGKNIQYF.

This chain joins TRBV5-5 and TRBJ1-4; the match to TRBD1 covers 11 bases. With V trimmed by 0 bases and J by 7 bases, 5 bases remained unmatched. Germline V gene sequence: CDR1 SGHKS, CDR2 YYEKEE (reference sequence). The CDR3 is 16 residues long. CDR3 coding DNA: TGTGCCAGCAGCTTGGAGACCGGGACAGGGGGTGAAAAACTGTTTTTT. Encoded protein: CASSLETGTGGEKLFF. The full variable domain, its missing parts supplied by reference TRBV5-5 and TRBJ1-4, is DAGVTQSPTHLIKTRGQQVTLRCSPISGHKSVSWYQQVLGQGPQFIFQYYEKEERGRGNFPDRFSARQFPNYSSELNVNALLLGDSALYLCASSLETGTGGEKLFFGSGTQLSVL.

The chain uses TRBV6-5 and TRBJ2-7; no clear D. The CDR3 runs to 14 residues. V lost 6 bases and J lost 0, with 12 bases in between. Germline assignment: CDR1 MNHEY and CDR2 SVGAGI. The CDR3 region is CASSSGTHSYEQYF. CDR3 coding DNA: TGTGCCAGCAGCTCGGGTACCCACTCCTACGAGCAGTACTTC.

This clonotype occurred a few times. The J gene is TRBJ1-5, the V gene TRBV7-2; no firm D call. The CDR3 length is 12 residues. Trimming stripped 5 bases from V and 4 bases from J, with 6 bases between. The germline V gene has CDR1 SGHTA and CDR2 FQGNSA. This CDR3 reads CASSVLNQPQHF. CDR3 nucleotide sequence: TGTGCCAGCAGCGTTCTTAATCAGCCCCAGCATTTT. The whole variable domain, filled in from reference TRBV7-2 and TRBJ1-5, reads GAGVSQSPSNKVTEKGKDVELRCDPISGHTALYWYRQSLGQGLEFLIYFQGNSAPDKSGLPSDRFSAERTGGSVSTLTIQRTQQEDSAVYLCASSVLNQPQHFGDGTRLSIL.

This sequence joins TRBV5-1 and TRBJ2-7; D possibly corresponds to TRBD2 (5 bases). Germline CDR1 reads SGHRS; CDR2 reads YFSETQ. The CDR3 covers 15 residues. V gave up 7 bases and J gave up 0 bases, with 17 bases separating them. The chain's CDR3 is CASCAQGGLSYEQYF. The DNA for the CDR3 is TGCGCCAGCTGCGCCCAAGGAGGTCTCTCCTACGAGCAGTACTTC. Using reference TRBV5-1 and TRBJ2-7 for the parts outside the CDR3, the full variable domain is KAGVTQTPRYLIKTRGQQVTLSCSPISGHRSVSWYQQTPGQGLQFLFEYFSETQRNKGNFPGRFSGRQFSNSRSEMNVSTLELGDSALYLCASCAQGGLSYEQYFGPGTRLTVT.

The chain recombines TRBV15 with TRBJ1-1; perhaps TRBD1 as D (6 bases). V was pared by 0 bases and J by 6 bases, with 8 bases between. The germline CDR1 and CDR2 sequences are LNHNV and YYDKDF (reference sequence). The CDR3 is made up of 13 amino acids. The CDR3 spells CATSRDRGPEAFF. The CDR3 DNA reads TGTGCCACCAGCAGAGACAGGGGACCTGAAGCTTTCTTT.

This clonotype was picked up many times. At one boundary the junction diverges from the germline segment, which might be a read error. The V gene is TRBV5-1, the J gene TRBJ1-1; D is uncertain. The germline V gene encodes CDR1 SGHRS and CDR2 YFSETQ. The CDR3 spans 12 residues. CDR3 in amino acids: CASSLVGTEAFF. Here the CDR3 DNA reads TGTGCCAGCAGTCTCGTGGGAACTGAAGCTTTCTTT.

The genes are TRBV20-1 and TRBJ1-2; D perhaps matches TRBD1 (5 bases). Trimming took 2 bases from V and 5 from J, leaving 18 bases between them. There are 15 residues in the CDR3. CDR1 and CDR2 (germline): DFQATT, SNEGSKA (reference sequence). The chain's CDR3 is CSARMDTGSTYGYTF. CDR3 DNA sequence: TGCAGTGCTAGAATGGACACCGGTTCAACGTATGGCTACACCTTC.

This clonotype appeared a few times. This chain connects TRBV5-6 to TRBJ1-2; no clear D gene. Trimming removed 0 bases from V and 0 bases from J, with 6 bases in between. CDR1 and CDR2 from the germline V gene are SGHDT and YYEEEE. The CDR3 sequence is 14 residues long. CDR3 DNA sequence: TGTGCCAGCAGCTTGGGGGAGCCTAACTATGGCTACACCTTC. It specifies CASSLGEPNYGYTF.

This clonotype was seen more than once but under ten times. The genes are TRBV27 and TRBJ2-7; the D call may be TRBD1 or TRBD2 (5 bases each). There are 14 residues in the CDR3. Per the germline V gene, CDR1 is MNHEY and CDR2 is SMNVEV (reference sequence). Trimming shortened V by 3 bases and J by 2 bases, and 11 bases separated the two germline ends. The CDR3, as DNA: TGTGCCAGCAGTTTGATGGGGACCCCCTACGAGCAGTACTTC. Translating gives CASSLMGTPYEQYF.

Only a few counts were recorded for this clonotype. This chain links TRBV29-1 with TRBJ2-3; D unresolved. Germline V lookup: CDR1 SQVTM, CDR2 ANQGSEA. The V gene lost 0 bases and the J gene lost 6 bases, with 10 bases spanning the gap. CDR3 length: 13 amino acids. The DNA for the CDR3 is TGCAGCGTTGAAGACAACACCCCGGATACGCAGTATTTT. Translation: CSVEDNTPDTQYF.

This rearrangement joins TRBV19 to TRBJ2-2, with 8 bases lining up with TRBD1. Trimming took 6 bases from V and 5 from J; bases not matched to a gene: 5. Germline CDR1 and CDR2: LNHDA and SQIVND (reference sequence). CDR3 length equals 14 residues. The CDR3 protein is CASRDRDRTGELFF. CDR3 sequence (DNA): TGTGCCAGTAGGGACAGGGATAGAACCGGGGAGCTGTTTTTT.

The chain has TRBV28 and TRBJ1-4; 10 bases are shared with TRBD1. V lost 6 bases to trimming and J lost 3 bases; unmatched junction nucleotides: 7. This CDR3 is 16 amino acids long. Germline V gene lookup returns CDR1 MDHEN and CDR2 SYDVKM. CDR3 coding DNA: TGTGCCAGCAGACCAGACAGGGGGCATTCTAATGAAAAACTGTTTTTT. It specifies CASRPDRGHSNEKLFF.

This clonotype showed up just a few times. This rearrangement joins TRBV27 to TRBJ2-7; D perhaps matches TRBD2 (6 bases). The V end lost 4 bases, the J end lost 5 bases, and 24 bases lay between the germline ends. The CDR3 consists of 17 residues. Germline V lookup: CDR1 MNHEY, CDR2 SMNVEV (reference sequence). This CDR3 is CASSSILAVGVSHEQYF. The DNA for the CDR3 is TGTGCCAGCAGTTCAATCTTAGCGGTGGGAGTTAGTCACGAGCAGTACTTC.